These 24 T cell receptor beta chains were all obtained from the same sample, sequenced in a study of STAT5B mutations in CD4+ large granular lymphocyte leukemia. TCRdb keeps only in-frame clones here, not all; method: immunoSEQ multiplex PCR. This table holds fewer than 35,000 clones, around 74% found once. Sequenced: CD4+ T cells from blood buffy coats. The receptors shown here come from a human donor in good health.

The chain links TRBV6-1 to TRBJ1-2; TRBD1 matches at 8 bases. The CDR3 length is 14 residues. With 8 bases clipped from V and 8 bases from J, the junction kept 13 bases outside the gene matches. The germline CDR1 and CDR2 sequences are MNHNS and SASEGT. For the CDR3, the DNA is TGTGCCAGCGTAGCCCGGCAGGGGGCGCGGGGCTACACCTTC. Protein sequence: CASVARQGARGYTF.

The chain couples TRBV2 to TRBJ2-1; D gene uncertain. The CDR3 loop spans 12 amino acids. The V end lost 6 bases, the J end lost 7 bases, and 10 bases lay between the germline ends. The germline gives CDR1 SNHLY, CDR2 FYNNEI. The CDR3 DNA follows: TGTGCCAGCAGGTCACTTAGGAATGAGCAGTTCTTC. Translating it yields CASRSLRNEQFF.

This clone was observed a handful of times. The chain carries TRBV15 and TRBJ2-5; D is perhaps TRBD1 (5 bases). Germline CDR1 is LNHNV and CDR2 is YYDKDF (reference sequence). Trimming pared 0 bases from V and 3 bases from J, leaving 11 bases between. This CDR3 is built from 15 residues. DNA of the CDR3: TGTGCCACCAGCAGAGATCTCCGGACAAAAGAGACCCAGTACTTC. Translated: CATSRDLRTKETQYF. The whole variable domain, filled in from reference TRBV15 and TRBJ2-5, reads DAMVIQNPRYQVTQFGKPVTLSCSQTLNHNVMYWYQQKSSQAPKLLFHYYDKDFNNEADTPDNFQSRRPNTSFCFLDIRSPGLGDTAMYLCATSRDLRTKETQYFGPGTRLLVL.

This rearrangement joins TRBV5-1 to TRBJ1-4, with D hard to call. Germline lookup yields CDR1 SGHRS and CDR2 YFSETQ. The V gene lost 4 bases and the J gene lost 1 base, with 8 bases spanning the gap. The CDR3 extends over 14 amino acids. This CDR3 is CASSRGRTNEKLFF. The CDR3 nucleotides are TGCGCCAGCAGCCGGGGAAGAACTAATGAAAAACTGTTTTTT. Based on the CDR3 plus reference TRBV5-1 and TRBJ1-4, the full variable domain is KAGVTQTPRYLIKTRGQQVTLSCSPISGHRSVSWYQQTPGQGLQFLFEYFSETQRNKGNFPGRFSGRQFSNSRSEMNVSTLELGDSALYLCASSRGRTNEKLFFGSGTQLSVL.

The gene calls are TRBV27 and TRBJ2-1; the match to TRBD2 covers 8 bases. The CDR3 runs to 17 residues. V lost 8 bases, J lost 0 bases, and 12 bases stayed unmatched. The V gene's germline CDR1 is MNHEY and CDR2 SMNVEV (reference sequence). The CDR3 region has the DNA TGTGCCAGCCTCATGATGGGAAGCGGGAGCTCCTACAATGAGCAGTTCTTC. Translating it yields CASLMMGSGSSYNEQFF.

A note on this clone: One junction end disagrees with the germline gene, perhaps due to a read error. V usage is TRBV5-4 and J usage is TRBJ1-1, with D unclear. The CDR3 has 13 residues. Germline CDR1 is SGHNT and CDR2 is YYREEE (reference sequence). The CDR3 spells CVSSFQVNTEAFF. CDR3 DNA sequence: TGTGTCAGCAGCTTCCAGGTGAACACTGAAGCTTTCTTT.

Only a few counts were recorded for this clone. The V call is TRBV6-5, the J call TRBJ1-5, with D perhaps matching TRBD1 (6 bases). The germline V and J ends were trimmed by 0 bases and 7 bases, with 16 bases remaining between them. The CDR3 loop spans 16 amino acids. Germline loops: CDR1 MNHEY, CDR2 SVGAGI. The CDR3, as DNA: TGTGCCAGCAGTTACTCGACGCCTAGGGGGGGCCAGCCCCAGCATTTT. It is translated as CASSYSTPRGGQPQHF.

The chain couples TRBV6-5 to TRBJ2-5; TRBD1 agrees at 8 bases. TRBJ2-7 explains the end of the DNA better; the J call may be wrong. CDR3 length equals 12 residues. Per the germline V gene, CDR1 is MNHEY and CDR2 is SVGAGI. The CDR3 protein is CASSRDRNEQYF. DNA of the CDR3: TGTGCCAGCAGTAGGGACAGGAACGAGCAGTACTTC.

The sample holds one count of this clone. V usage is TRBV6-6 and J usage is TRBJ2-1, with TRBD2 matching 7 bases. Germline CDR1 is MNHNY and CDR2 is SVGAGI (reference sequence). Germline trimming cut 0 bases from V and 9 bases from J; bases unmatched to any gene: 2. This CDR3 spans 13 amino acids. CDR3 DNA: TGTGCCAGCAGTTACTCGGGGGAGGGTGAGCAGTTCTTC. This translates into CASSYSGEGEQFF.

This clone appeared a few times. The chain recombines TRBV16 with TRBJ2-5, with D hard to call. The germline V gene encodes CDR1 KGHSY and CDR2 FQNENV. The length of the CDR3 is 12 residues. Deletions cut 8 bases from V and 5 bases from J, with 12 bases between. CDR3 nucleotide sequence: TGTGCCAGCGGGTGGACCATCGAGACCCAGTACTTC. Its translation is CASGWTIETQYF.

The chain couples TRBV6-6 to TRBJ2-3; 9 nucleotides align to TRBD1. With V trimmed by 8 bases and J by 3 bases, 9 bases remained unmatched. The CDR3 is made up of 15 amino acids. The germline gives CDR1 MNHNY, CDR2 SVGAGI (reference sequence). The CDR3 here is CASGYSGTGTDTQYF. CDR3 nucleotide sequence: TGTGCCAGCGGCTACTCGGGGACAGGGACAGATACGCAGTATTTT.

This clone was counted once. The CDR3 nucleotides read TGTGCCAGCAGTTCGAGCAGATCGGCAGATACGCAGTATTTT. Residues: CASSSSRSADTQYF. The chain employs TRBV11-3 and TRBJ2-3; no clear D gene. V was shortened by 6 bases and J by 4 bases, with 14 bases between the two germline ends. Germline lookup yields CDR1 SGHNT and CDR2 YENEEA. The CDR3 is 14 amino acids.

V usage is TRBV5-1 and J usage is TRBJ1-1; 8 bases match TRBD1. This CDR3 is built from 14 residues. The germline V gene encodes CDR1 SGHRS and CDR2 YFSETQ. The V gene end was trimmed by 3 bases and the J gene end by 4 bases; junction bases not matched to a gene: 5. The CDR3 protein is CASSWGTGGTEAFF. As DNA, the CDR3 is TGCGCCAGCAGCTGGGGTACAGGGGGCACTGAAGCTTTCTTT.

Remarks on this clone: One end of the junction does not line up with germline, which may come from a read error. Other nucleotide sequences in the sample specify the same CDR3. The CDR3 sequence is CASSPDGQGSSEQYF. The CDR3 DNA sequence: TGTGCCAGCAGCCCAGACGGACAGGGGTCGTCAGAGCAGTATTTC. J is TRBJ2-7 and V is TRBV9, with 9 positions matching TRBD1. CDR1 is SGDLS, CDR2 YYNGEE, per germline. The CDR3 covers 15 residues.

Only one count was recorded for this clone. The rearrangement links TRBV7-8 to TRBJ2-1, with D uncertain. V gave up 5 bases and J gave up 0 bases, with 11 bases separating them. In germline, CDR1 is SGHVS, CDR2 FQNEAQ. The CDR3 runs 15 residues. CDR3 sequence (DNA): TGTGCCAGCAGCATTGTTCAGACCTCCTACAATGAGCAGTTCTTC. It translates to CASSIVQTSYNEQFF.

The rearrangement joins TRBV10-3 to TRBJ2-3, with TRBD2 identical over 7 bases. Trimming took 5 bases from V and 2 from J; bases not matched to a gene: 13. Germline V gene data show CDR1 as ENHRY and CDR2 as SYGVKD. The CDR3 runs to 17 residues. CDR3 bases: TGTGCCATCAGTTCGGGAATGGGGGAGGGCCACACAGATACGCAGTATTTT. It specifies CAISSGMGEGHTDTQYF.

The chain joins TRBV6-1 to TRBJ1-2; D possibly corresponds to TRBD1 (5 bases). V was pared by 6 bases and J by 4 bases, with 12 bases between. Germline loops: CDR1 MNHNS, CDR2 SASEGT. The CDR3 covers 13 residues. The CDR3 loop reads CASRPNGAYGYTF. The CDR3 DNA reads as TGTGCCAGCAGACCTAACGGGGCCTATGGCTACACCTTC.

This clone has only one observation. CDR3 loop: CASSQDVGRARETQYF. The CDR3 nucleotides read TGTGCCAGCAGCCAAGATGTCGGGAGGGCCAGAGAGACCCAGTACTTC. The chain has TRBV14 and TRBJ2-5; 8 nucleotides align to TRBD2. Per the germline V gene, CDR1 is SGHDN and CDR2 is FVKESK. The ends lost 0 bases at V and 4 bases at J; junction bases unmatched: 7. The length of the CDR3 is 16 residues.

The CDR3 region has the DNA TGTGCCAGCGGAAAGGCACTCTACGAGCAGTACGTC. It is translated as CASGKALYEQYV. This sequence joins TRBV5-6 and TRBJ2-7; no clear D. V dropped 7 bases and J dropped 3 bases, with 11 bases sitting between them. The CDR3 loop spans 12 amino acids. Germline V gene sequence: CDR1 SGHDT, CDR2 YYEEEE.

The V gene is TRBV28, the J gene TRBJ1-5; D might be TRBD1 (5 bases). The ends were cut back, 6 bases at V and 3 bases at J, with 18 bases in the middle. The germline gives CDR1 MDHEN, CDR2 SYDVKM. The length of the CDR3 is 16 residues. CDR3 sequence (DNA): TGTGCCAGCAGACCCTCGGGGGGTGGTGACAATCAGCCCCAGCATTTT. Protein product: CASRPSGGGDNQPQHF.

V and J are TRBV5-1 and TRBJ1-1; D unclear. Trimming removed 3 bases from V and 0 bases from J, with 12 bases in between. Germline lookup yields CDR1 SGHRS and CDR2 YFSETQ. This CDR3 is built from 15 residues. The CDR3 bases are TGCGCCAGCAGCTCTTCGGTTACCATGAACACTGAAGCTTTCTTT. Translated: CASSSSVTMNTEAFF.

J is TRBJ2-2 and V is TRBV4-1; the D gene is possibly TRBD2 (6 bases). The V gene lost 1 base and the J gene lost 0 bases, with 9 bases spanning the gap. CDR3 length: 16 amino acids. Germline V gene sequence: CDR1 MGHRA, CDR2 YSYEKL. CDR3 protein: CASSQVLAANTGELFF. The CDR3 coding sequence is TGCGCCAGCAGCCAAGTTTTAGCGGCGAACACCGGGGAGCTGTTTTTT.

In its sample, this clone was seen a few times. The CDR3 DNA follows: TGTGCCAGCAGCTTCGGTTCCAGGACTGAAGCTTTCTTT. Its translation: CASSFGSRTEAFF. The chain recombines TRBV7-6 with TRBJ1-1; D not certain. There are 13 residues in the CDR3. V lost 3 bases and J lost 5, with 10 bases in between. CDR1 is SGHVS and CDR2 is FNYEAQ in the germline V gene.

This sequence joins TRBV4-1 and TRBJ1-1, with 9 bases matching TRBD1. Trimming removed 1 base from V and 6 bases from J; junction bases left unmatched: 9. CDR1 and CDR2 from the germline V gene are MGHRA and YSYEKL. The CDR3 is 16 residues long. The CDR3 coding sequence is TGCGCCAGCAGCCAAGTGTCCGGGACAGGGTCCCCTGAAGCTTTCTTT. The encoded protein is CASSQVSGTGSPEAFF.